This T cell receptor (beta chain) was recorded in a study of shared clonotypes between healthy human individuals (dated by TCRdb to 2020 to 2022). About the investigation overall: The cohort comprised a couple of women and three men aged 18 to 49 years. The study deeply sequenced blood TCR repertoires of five healthy adults to estimate repertoire size and the extent of clonotype sharing between individuals. Libraries were prepared and TCR repertoires were sequenced by different laboratories using diverse techniques, in order to increase sequencing depth and limit assay-specific biases. For each donor, three plates each were used for CD4 naive and CD4 memory, two plates were used for CD8 naive, and one plate was used for CD8 memory. Leukapheresis yielded between about 0.9 and 10 billion PBMCs per donor. Beyond this particular receptor, the publication reports: Clonotypes shared by all four sorted-subset donors showed higher generation probabilities than non-shared clonotypes. Incomplete sequencing was indicated by rarefaction of sorted-subset datasets, despite the large sequencing depth. Only blood was sampled, and tissue TCR repertoires likely differ from those in blood. Pairwise subsampling indicated that sequencing depth was expected to affect the degree of clonotype sharing among donors. Naive subsets generally had larger estimated clonotype richness than memory subsets. The small number of donors limited the genetic and exposure-history diversity represented. When a handful of donors were compared, the shared fraction of clonotypes was about 5.2% for naive CD4, 3% to 4% for naive CD8, more than 2% for memory CD4, and about 0.36% for memory CD8.

The donors were healthy, HIV-negative adults who had no recently reported acute infections or vaccinations. Every donor was a Caucasian adult residing in Nashville, Tennessee, USA. Magnetic negative selection was used to enrich CD4+ T cells, after which naive cells were positively selected on CD45RA and the negative fraction became the memory subset. Blood was collected by leukapheresis, and PBMCs were isolated by Ficoll-Histopaque density gradient centrifugation and then cryopreserved in liquid nitrogen vapor phase. Purity and quantity of every magnetically sorted T cell population were checked by analytical flow cytometry. Genomic DNA was isolated from each sorted fraction and quantified by UV absorbance on a Nanodrop 2000c. The CDR3 runs 17 amino acids, cysteine and phenylalanine included. Just CDR3 DNA is preserved here, 51 bases in frame from base 1. The V and J ends are trimmed by 2 bases and 3 bases, leaving 18 bases between them. From a lookup of the germline V gene, CDR1 and CDR2 are SNHLY and FYNNEI.

Using the deep immunoSEQ assay, multiplex PCR amplified TCR CDR3 regions from genomic DNA. Genomic DNA extracted from each cell subset was distributed evenly over all wells of several immunoSEQ 96-well plates, and each plate served as one replicate. For sorted subsets, roughly 0.2 ug genomic DNA, equal to tens of thousands of T cell genomes, was loaded into each replicate PCR. Purified libraries were quantified with a Qubit 3.0 fluorometer, sized on a Bioanalyzer 2100, and re-quantified with the KAPA Library Quantification kit. Every immunoSEQ 96-well plate was sequenced on a separate single-read 150-cycle Illumina NextSeq 550 flow cell. In the paper's pipeline: Because only junctional sequences without quality scores were contained in the immunoSEQ output, filtering matching that applied to full-length reads could not be performed. Sequences were annotated with PyIR, a Python wrapper for IgBLAST v1.9, and V/J genes and CDR3 were assigned using IMGT germline references. Any read was removed if the V/J assignment was weak (E-value above 1e-6), the CDR3 was missing, or the read contained stop codons, out-of-frame junctions, or ambiguous translated residues. V3J clonotypes were defined as sequences sharing the same inferred V gene, J gene, and CDR3 amino acid sequence. To compute the percentage overlap between repertoires, the number of shared unique clonotypes was divided by the size of the smaller repertoire. Richness of each repertoire was evaluated using RTK rarefaction, the Chao1 estimator, and Recon v2.1 estimates of unobserved clonotypes. OLGA was used to compute generation probabilities for all TCRbeta clonotypes that the gDNA method yielded from a handful of donors. TCRdb's version of the immuneACCESS table is confined to in-frame rearrangements and falls short of the full clone set. An unresolved V gene accounts for under half of the shortfall where checked; the remainder is of unknown origin. V and J calls and clone size are as listed in that table; D and trimming were resolved from the DNA. The sample yields 2.3 million or so clones; over 85% were counted once. The top ten clonotypes cover about 0.39% of the sample.

Points on this clone: No antigen is known for it. Per-nucleotide qualities are absent, and no much larger clonotype sits a single base away.

This TCR was recovered from a man between 18 and 29 years old in good health. Some clones in this sample may be carry-over from other donors' samples. The chain joins TRBV2 to TRBJ2-3; 6 matching bases give a weak D call of TRBD2. The specimen was naive CD4+ T cells from PBMCs. The label giving this sample's cell subset or site can be read as: CD45RA+ positively selected. The DNA sequence follows: TGTGCCAGCAGTGAATATCGCGGGACTCGTCCTACAGATACGCAGTATTTT. It translates to CASSEYRGTRPTDTQYF.